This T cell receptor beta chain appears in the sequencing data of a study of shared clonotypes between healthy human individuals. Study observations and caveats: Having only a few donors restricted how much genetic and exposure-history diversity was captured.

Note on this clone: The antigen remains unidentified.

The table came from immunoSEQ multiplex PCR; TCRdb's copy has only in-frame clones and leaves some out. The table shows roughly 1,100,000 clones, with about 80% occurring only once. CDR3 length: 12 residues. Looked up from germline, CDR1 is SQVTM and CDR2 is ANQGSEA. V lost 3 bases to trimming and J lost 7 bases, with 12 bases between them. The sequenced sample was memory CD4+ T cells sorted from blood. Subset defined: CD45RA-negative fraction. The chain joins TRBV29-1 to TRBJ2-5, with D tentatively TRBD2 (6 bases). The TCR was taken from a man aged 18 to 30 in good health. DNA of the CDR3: TGCAGCGTTGACCGGGACTCATGGACCCAGTACTTC. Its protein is CSVDRDSWTQYF.